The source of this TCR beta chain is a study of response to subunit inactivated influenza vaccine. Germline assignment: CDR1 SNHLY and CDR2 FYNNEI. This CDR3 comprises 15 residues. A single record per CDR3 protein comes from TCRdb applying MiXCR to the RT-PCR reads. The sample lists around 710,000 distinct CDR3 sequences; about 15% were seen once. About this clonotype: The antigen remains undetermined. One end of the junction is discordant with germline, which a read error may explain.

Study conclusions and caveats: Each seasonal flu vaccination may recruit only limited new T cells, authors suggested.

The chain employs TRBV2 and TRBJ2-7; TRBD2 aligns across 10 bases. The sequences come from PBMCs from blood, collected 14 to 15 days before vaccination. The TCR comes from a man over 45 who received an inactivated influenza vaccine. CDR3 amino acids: CASREAGGPIYEQYF. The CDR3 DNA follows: TGTGCCAGCAGAGAAGCGGGAGGGCCGATCTACGAGCAGTACTTC.